This T cell receptor beta chain is from a study of CD8+CD57+ T cells in acquired aplastic anemia. Patients sequenced had flow cytometry evidence of CD8+CD57+ cell expansion. Each of the patients presented with severe acquired aplastic anemia. Investigators profiled TCR beta VDJ and CDR3 from genomic DNA template. Each CDR3 protein gets one entry after TCRdb re-called the reads with MiXCR. The sample has roughly 200,000 distinct CDR3 sequences, roughly 65% seen once. Whole-study findings and limits: The number of CD8+ CDR3 sequences shared by patients and controls was twenty-nine.

Germline loops: CDR1 SEHNR, CDR2 FQNEAQ (reference sequence). The CDR3 sequence is 16 residues long. Trimming removed 5 bases from V and 4 bases from J; junction bases left unmatched: 11. This clonotype was seen more than once but under ten times. What it binds is unknown. This clonotype was sampled from a human donor with aplastic anemia. V usage is TRBV7-9 and J usage is TRBJ1-3; 7 nucleotides align to TRBD1. The sample taken for sequencing was sorted CD4+, CD8+, or CD8+CD57+ T cells (not recorded which) from PBMCs. The chain's CDR3 is CASSPADRVSGNTIYF. The CDR3 DNA is TGTGCCAGCAGCCCCGCAGACAGGGTTTCGGGAAACACCATATATTTT.